Listed below are T cell receptor beta chains from one sample, sequenced in a study of T cell repertoires in cytomegalovirus infection. MiXCR, applied by TCRdb to the reads, yields one record per CDR3 protein. The sample carries some 180,000 distinct CDR3 sequences, about a sixth recorded once. The sequenced sample was CD8+ T cells from PBMCs. The receptors were sampled from a human donor in good health (CMV status not recorded). Some clones in this sample may be carry-over from other donors' samples. The CDR3 runs from the conserved cysteine through the conserved F or W. The D gene is left open where the match is weak. For some rows the clone size is stated as once, few or many, or as a class when expanded; others skip it.

CDR3 protein	CDR3 DNA	V gene	CDR3 length	clone size	D gene	J gene
CATSDRGRNNEQFF	TGTGCCACCAGTGATCGGGGGCGAAACAATGAGCAGTTCTTC	TRBV24-1	14	NA	NA	TRBJ2-1
CSVPRGGGNTEAFF	TGCAGCGTTCCGAGGGGCGGGGGGAACACTGAAGCTTTCTTT	TRBV29-1	14	NA	NA	TRBJ1-1
CASSSLAGVNTGELFF	TGTGCCAGCAGCTCCTTAGCGGGGGTGAACACCGGGGAGCTGTTTTTT	TRBV7-8	16	NA	TRBD2	TRBJ2-2
CASSITASSYNEQFF	TGTGCCAGCAGTATCACTGCCAGCTCCTACAATGAGCAGTTCTTC	TRBV27	15	NA	NA	TRBJ2-1
CASSWGKTTGYTF	TGTGCCAGCAGCTGGGGAAAAACAACAGGCTACACCTTC	TRBV12-3/TRBV12-4	13	few	NA	TRBJ1-2
CASSQDDTGPVTDTQYF	TGCGCCAGCAGCCAAGATGATACAGGGCCTGTCACAGATACGCAGTATTTT	TRBV4-1	17	few	NA	TRBJ2-3
CSASGQLIAKNIQYF	TGCAGTGCTAGTGGACAGCTGATAGCCAAAAACATTCAGTACTTC	TRBV20-1	15	few	NA	TRBJ2-4
CASSLGRQGKNTEAFF	TGTGCCAGCAGCCTAGGTAGACAGGGAAAGAACACTGAAGCTTTCTTT	TRBV7-6	16	NA	TRBD1	TRBJ1-1
CASSSTTRQAAGELFF	TGTGCCAGCAGTTCCACTACACGACAGGCCGCCGGGGAGCTGTTTTTT	TRBV28	16	few	NA	TRBJ2-2
CASREEAPGELFF	TGTGCCAGCAGAGAAGAAGCCCCCGGGGAGCTGTTTTTT	TRBV7-1	13	NA	NA	TRBJ2-2
CASSPNKARTFQGEQYF	TGTGCCAGCAGCCCGAATAAGGCACGGACCTTTCAGGGGGAGCAGTACTTC	TRBV5-5	17	NA	NA	TRBJ2-7
CASSRGGSNIQYF	TGTGCCAGCAGCCGTGGGGGGAGCAACATTCAGTACTTC	TRBV7-9	13	NA	NA	TRBJ2-4
CASSGKTGTEPSYGYTF	TGTGCCAGCAGCGGGAAAACAGGGACAGAGCCCTCCTATGGCTACACCTTC	TRBV7-9	17	few	TRBD1	TRBJ1-2
CASTLTDRDLSSYEQYF	TGTGCCAGCACCCTAACTGACAGGGATCTTAGCTCCTACGAGCAGTACTTC	TRBV11-2	17	NA	TRBD1	TRBJ2-7
CASSLTGEEPQYF	TGTGCCAGCAGCTTAACAGGGGAAGAGCCCCAGTACTTC	TRBV11-2	13	few	TRBD1	TRBJ2-5
CASSYGGRNEQYF	TGTGCCAGCAGTTACGGTGGGCGCAACGAGCAGTACTTC	TRBV6-5	13	few	NA	TRBJ2-7
CASSDTYQGITNEKLFF	TGTGCCAGCAGCGATACATACCAGGGGATAACTAATGAAAAACTGTTTTTT	TRBV14	17	few	NA	TRBJ1-4
CATSRGTSTDTQYF	TGTGCCACCAGCAGAGGGACTAGTACAGATACGCAGTATTTT	TRBV15	14	NA	TRBD2	TRBJ2-3
CASSRSGPNEQYF	TGCGCCAGCAGCCGGTCCGGACCGAACGAGCAGTACTTC	TRBV4-1	13	many	NA	TRBJ2-7
CASSLIGTGVSYEQYF	TGTGCCAGCAGTTTGATCGGGACAGGGGTATCCTACGAGCAGTACTTC	TRBV28	16	NA	TRBD1	TRBJ2-7
CAISEPEEGGGQETQYF	TGTGCCATCAGTGAGCCCGAGGAAGGCGGGGGGCAAGAGACCCAGTACTTC	TRBV10-3	17	NA	TRBD2	TRBJ2-5
CASSGLGANTIYF	TGTGCCAGCAGTGGGTTAGGCGCAAACACCATATATTTT	TRBV28	13	NA	NA	TRBJ1-3
CASSFIETEAFF	TGTGCCAGCAGCTTTATAGAGACTGAAGCTTTCTTT	TRBV7-9	12	NA	NA	TRBJ1-1
CASSVGLTYEQYF	TGTGCCAGCAGCGTCGGCTTAACCTACGAGCAGTACTTC	TRBV7-8	13	NA	NA	TRBJ2-7
CSVIQYEQYF	TGCAGCGTTATACAGTACGAGCAGTACTTC	TRBV29-1	10	NA	NA	TRBJ2-7
CASSYETSGYNEQFF	TGTGCCAGCAGTTACGAGACTAGCGGCTACAATGAGCAGTTCTTC	TRBV6-2/TRBV6-3	15	few	TRBD2	TRBJ2-1
CASSLFRGQPQHF	TGTGCCAGCAGTTTATTCAGGGGTCAGCCCCAGCATTTT	TRBV27	13	NA	NA	TRBJ1-5
CASSLTGGGSPLHF	TGTGCCAGCAGCTTGACAGGGGGAGGTTCACCCCTCCACTTT	TRBV7-2	14	few	TRBD1	TRBJ1-6
CASSPEGTQGEKLFF	TGTGCCAGCAGCCCCGAGGGAACCCAAGGGGAAAAACTGTTTTTT	TRBV7-2	15	NA	NA	TRBJ1-4
CSAQTSGSSTDTQYF	TGCAGTGCTCAGACTAGCGGCTCTAGCACAGATACGCAGTATTTT	TRBV20-1	15	few	TRBD2	TRBJ2-3
CASSPGLAGVGEQFF	TGTGCCAGCAGCCCAGGACTAGCGGGAGTTGGTGAGCAGTTCTTC	TRBV7-2	15	few	TRBD2	TRBJ2-1
CAYLDRRNTEAFF	TGTGCCTACCTCGACAGGAGGAACACTGAAGCTTTCTTT	TRBV30	13	NA	NA	TRBJ1-1
CASSQEDYFGYTF	TGCGCCAGCAGCCAAGAAGACTATTTTGGCTACACCTTC	TRBV4-3	13	NA	NA	TRBJ1-2
CASREGGREAFF	TGTGCCAGCCGTGAGGGAGGCCGTGAAGCTTTCTTT	TRBV2	12	NA	NA	TRBJ1-1
CASSLDKNTEAFF	TGCGCCAGCAGCTTGGATAAGAACACTGAAGCTTTCTTT	TRBV5-1	13	NA	NA	TRBJ1-1
CASRQAGGPNEQFF	TGTGCCAGCAGGCAAGCGGGGGGGCCTAATGAGCAGTTCTTC	TRBV7-9	14	few	TRBD2	TRBJ2-1
CASSETGGEETQYF	TGTGCCAGCAGCGAGACAGGGGGCGAAGAGACCCAGTACTTC	TRBV12-3/TRBV12-4	14	NA	TRBD1	TRBJ2-5
CASSLTGGQADTQYF	TGTGCCAGCAGCTTAACAGGGGGTCAAGCAGATACGCAGTATTTT	TRBV7-3	15	few	NA	TRBJ2-3
CASSFPDRGQDNEQFF	TGTGCCAGCAGCTTTCCAGACAGGGGGCAGGACAATGAGCAGTTCTTC	TRBV7-9	16	few	TRBD1	TRBJ2-1
CASSVSGTGTDTQYF	TGTGCCAGCAGCGTTTCCGGGACTGGTACAGATACGCAGTATTTT	TRBV9	15	NA	NA	TRBJ2-3
CASSYRDMVRQYF	TGTGCCAGCAGTTACCGGGACATGGTACGGCAGTACTTC	TRBV6-2/TRBV6-3	13	few	NA	TRBJ2-7
CASSSLRGDEQFF	TGTGCCAGCAGCTCCCTGCGCGGCGATGAGCAGTTCTTC	TRBV7-8	13	many	NA	TRBJ2-1